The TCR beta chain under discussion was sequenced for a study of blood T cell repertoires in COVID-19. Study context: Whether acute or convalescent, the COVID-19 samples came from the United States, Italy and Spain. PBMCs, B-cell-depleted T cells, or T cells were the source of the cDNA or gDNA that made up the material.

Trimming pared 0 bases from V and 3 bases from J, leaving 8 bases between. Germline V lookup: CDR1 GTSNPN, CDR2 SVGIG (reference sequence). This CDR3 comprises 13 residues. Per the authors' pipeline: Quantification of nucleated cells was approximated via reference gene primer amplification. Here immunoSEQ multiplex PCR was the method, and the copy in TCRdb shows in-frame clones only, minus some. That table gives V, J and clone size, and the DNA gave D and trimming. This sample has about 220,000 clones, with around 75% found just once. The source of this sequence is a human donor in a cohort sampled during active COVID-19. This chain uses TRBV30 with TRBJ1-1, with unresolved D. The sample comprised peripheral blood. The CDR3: CAWSVEQYTEAFF. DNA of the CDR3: TGTGCCTGGAGTGTAGAACAATACACTGAAGCTTTCTTT.